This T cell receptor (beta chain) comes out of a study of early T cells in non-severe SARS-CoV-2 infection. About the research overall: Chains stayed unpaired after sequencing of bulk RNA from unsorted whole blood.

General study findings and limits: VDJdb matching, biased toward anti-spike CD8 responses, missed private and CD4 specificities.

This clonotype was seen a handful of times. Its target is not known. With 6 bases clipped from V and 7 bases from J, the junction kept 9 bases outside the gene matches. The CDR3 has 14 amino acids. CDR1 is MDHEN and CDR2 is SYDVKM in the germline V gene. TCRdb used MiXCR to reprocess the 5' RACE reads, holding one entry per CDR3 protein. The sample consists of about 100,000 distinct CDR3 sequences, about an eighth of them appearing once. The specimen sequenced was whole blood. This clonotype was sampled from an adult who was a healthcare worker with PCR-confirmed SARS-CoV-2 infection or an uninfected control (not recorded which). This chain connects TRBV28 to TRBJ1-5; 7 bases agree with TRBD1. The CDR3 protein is CASSQTGVRQPQHF. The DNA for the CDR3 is TGTGCCAGCAGCCAAACAGGGGTGAGACAGCCCCAGCATTTT.